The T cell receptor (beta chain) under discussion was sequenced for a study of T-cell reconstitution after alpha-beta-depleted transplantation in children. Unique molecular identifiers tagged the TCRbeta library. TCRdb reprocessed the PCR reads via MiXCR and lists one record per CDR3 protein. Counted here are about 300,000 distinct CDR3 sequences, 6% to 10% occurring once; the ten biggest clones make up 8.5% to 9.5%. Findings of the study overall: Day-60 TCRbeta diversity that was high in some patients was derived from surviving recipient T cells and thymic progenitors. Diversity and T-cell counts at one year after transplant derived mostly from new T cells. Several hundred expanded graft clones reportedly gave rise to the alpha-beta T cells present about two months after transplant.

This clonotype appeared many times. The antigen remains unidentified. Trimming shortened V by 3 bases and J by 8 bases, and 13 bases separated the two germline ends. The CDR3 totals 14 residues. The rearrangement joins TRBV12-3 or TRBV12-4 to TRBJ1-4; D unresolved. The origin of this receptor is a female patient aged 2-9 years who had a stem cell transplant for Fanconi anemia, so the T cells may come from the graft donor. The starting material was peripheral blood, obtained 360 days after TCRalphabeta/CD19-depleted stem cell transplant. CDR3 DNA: TGTGCCAGCAGTTTTTGGGGTTTTGGCGAAAAACTGTTTTTT. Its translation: CASSFWGFGEKLFF.